The present entry profiles one TCR beta chain with its context. Its antigen is not known. From germline, CDR1 is LGHNA and CDR2 YNFKEQ. The V gene end was trimmed by 0 bases and the J gene end by 7 bases; junction bases not matched to a gene: 6. The CDR3 sequence is 15 residues long. This sample is part of a study of shared clonotypes between healthy human individuals. Study-wide context: Donors had three CD4 naive, three CD4 memory, two CD8 naive and one CD8 memory plate apiece. Study findings and constraints: Rarefaction showed that sequencing of sorted subsets was incomplete (despite large depth). The generation probabilities recorded for non-shared clonotypes fell below those of clonotypes shared by all four donors.

Each cell subset's genomic DNA was divided evenly among several immunoSEQ plates. Using immunoSEQ multiplex PCR, the repertoire was profiled, and TCRdb retains in-frame clones only, with some absent. The sample records roughly 2,300,000 clones, about nine tenths being singletons. V usage is TRBV4-2 and J usage is TRBJ2-1, with 7 bases lining up with TRBD2. The specimen was naive CD4+ T cells from PBMCs. Subset defined: CD45RA+ positively selected. The clonotype comes from a man between 18 and 29 years old in good health. Some clones in this sample may be carry-over from other donors' samples. CDR3 nucleotides: TGTGCCAGCAGCCAAGAATGGCGGGAGAGAAATGAGCAGTTCTTC. Amino acids: CASSQEWRERNEQFF.